This T cell receptor beta chain came from a study of T cell responses to AZD1222 COVID-19 vaccine. The study's findings and limits: Baseline testing showed seropositivity in only a handful of AZD1222 recipients. Nearly half of unique spike-specific TCRs reportedly avoided B.1.351 and B.1.1.7 mutated regions. Compared with day 0, the breadth and depth of the Spike-specific TCR repertoire rose significantly after two doses of AZD1222.

The method was immunoSEQ multiplex PCR; TCRdb's version includes in-frame clones alone and lacks a portion of them. The data contain around 130,000 clones, roughly 87% of them seen just once; the ten biggest clones take up 9.5%. As regards this clone: Its antigen is as yet unknown.

The receptor was isolated from an adult who received the AZD1222 COVID-19 vaccine. Here the sequenced sample was peripheral blood, taken 28 days after the second AZD1222 dose.

The CDR3 protein is CASSSPGQLGEKLFF. The CDR3 nucleotides read TGTGCCAGCAGCTCACCGGGACAGTTGGGTGAAAAACTGTTTTTT. The chain links TRBV5-6 to TRBJ1-4, with TRBD1 matching over 7 bases. This CDR3 comprises 15 residues. Germline CDR1 reads SGHDT; CDR2 reads YYEEEE. The ends lost 3 bases at V and 7 bases at J; junction bases unmatched: 9. Variable domain in full (rest from reference TRBV5-6 and TRBJ1-4): DAGVTQSPTHLIKTRGQQVTLRCSPKSGHDTVSWYQQALGQGPQFIFQYYEEEERQRGNFPDRFSGHQFPNYSSELNVNALLLGDSALYLCASSSPGQLGEKLFFGSGTQLSVL.